This T cell receptor (beta chain) was identified during a study of T cell responses to AZD1222 COVID-19 vaccine. Concerning this clone itself: Antigen: not known.

The V end was cut by 6 bases, the J end by 7 bases, with 18 bases between. In germline, CDR1 is MDHEN, CDR2 SYDVKM. The CDR3 has 14 amino acids. The study's findings and limits: Repertoires were sampled only after the peak T cell response.

Generated by immunoSEQ multiplex PCR, the TCRdb table keeps only in-frame clones and is missing some. The sample includes roughly 200,000 clones, 93% seen only once; the top ten take approximately 1%. The sequence came from an adult in good health. The chain has TRBV28 and TRBJ1-1; TRBD1 is a possible D gene (6 bases). This specimen consisted of peripheral blood, obtained on day 0 of MenACWY control vaccination. The CDR3 DNA follows: TGTGCCAGCAGGGACGACAGGAACGTGGGTGAAGCTTTCTTT. Translation: CASRDDRNVGEAFF.